These 13 T cell receptor beta chains were sequenced from one sample in a study of shared clonotypes between healthy human individuals. Profiled with immunoSEQ multiplex PCR; TCRdb holds only in-frame clones, not every one. Among around 2,000,000 clones listed, roughly 96% were seen once. Sequencing was performed on naive CD4+ T cells sorted from blood. Subset: CD45RA+ positively selected. These receptors all stem from a man between 18 and 35 years old in good health.

The CDR3 region has the DNA TGTGCCATCATGAGGGGGGGTGTTGATACGCAGTATTTT. Translated, it gives CAIMRGGVDTQYF. V and J are TRBV10-3 and TRBJ2-3, with a possible D match to TRBD2 (7 bases). V lost 7 bases and J lost 6, with 14 bases in between. In germline, CDR1 is ENHRY, CDR2 SYGVKD. This CDR3 comprises 13 residues.

Here the CDR3 reads CASSRGAERVSPLHF. The CDR3 DNA is TGTGCCAGCAGCCGGGGGGCAGAAAGGGTTTCACCCCTCCACTTT. This chain joins TRBV27 and TRBJ1-6; perhaps TRBD1 as D (6 bases). This CDR3 comprises 15 residues. V lost 6 bases, J lost 9 bases, and 18 bases lay in between. Per the germline V gene, CDR1 is MNHEY and CDR2 is SMNVEV (reference sequence).

The CDR3 is CASSYIESGSYGYTF. The CDR3 DNA sequence: TGTGCCAGTAGTTATATTGAATCGGGAAGCTATGGCTACACCTTC. The V and J genes are TRBV19 and TRBJ1-2; no clear D gene. Trimming took off 5 bases at V and 4 bases at J, with 17 bases between the two ends. Germline V gene data show CDR1 as LNHDA and CDR2 as SQIVND (reference sequence). The length of the CDR3 is 15 residues.

J is TRBJ1-1 and V is TRBV15, with D hard to call. Trimming left V 0 bases short and J 1 base short, with 9 bases between. CDR1 LNHNV and CDR2 YYDKDF come from the germline V gene (reference sequence). This CDR3 has 15 residues. The CDR3 bases are TGTGCCACCAGCAGAGATCCCGCAGGGAACACTGAAGCTTTCTTT. Protein sequence: CATSRDPAGNTEAFF.

V and J are TRBV5-1 and TRBJ2-5; D uncertain. CDR1 and CDR2 from the germline V gene are SGHRS and YFSETQ. Trimming pared 0 bases from V and 5 bases from J, leaving 8 bases between. This CDR3 has 13 residues. CDR3 DNA: TGCGCCAGCAGCTTGGACGGAACGGAGACCCAGTACTTC. Protein product: CASSLDGTETQYF.

Comment on this clone: This clone may be a read error of a much larger clone one base away. V gene TRBV2 combines with J gene TRBJ1-2; 8 positions agree with TRBD1. There are 13 residues in the CDR3. The junction had 2 bases not matched to a gene; V was cut back by 6 bases and J by 2 bases. In germline, CDR1 is SNHLY, CDR2 FYNNEI. The CDR3 loop reads CASSRTGNYGYTF. Here the CDR3 DNA reads TGTGCCAGCAGCCGGACAGGGAACTATGGCTACACCTTC.

The gene calls are TRBV19 and TRBJ2-5; 8 bases are a match to TRBD2. Germline assignment: CDR1 LNHDA and CDR2 SQIVND (reference sequence). With 2 bases clipped from V and 4 bases from J, the junction kept 0 bases outside the gene matches. The CDR3 is made up of 13 amino acids. CDR3 sequence (DNA): TGTGCCAGTAGTATACTAGCGGGAGAGACCCAGTACTTC. This sequence encodes CASSILAGETQYF.

The J gene is TRBJ1-2, the V gene TRBV28; perhaps TRBD1 as D (6 bases). The CDR3 covers 16 residues. In germline, CDR1 is MDHEN, CDR2 SYDVKM. Between the trimmed V and J ends, which lost 3 bases and 3 bases, there was a span of 17 bases. In DNA, the CDR3 is TGTGCCAGCAGTTTCGCCCCGGGGGGGGGCGACTATGGCTACACCTTC. This translates into CASSFAPGGGDYGYTF.

The chain has TRBV19 and TRBJ1-6, with unresolved D. The CDR3 is 18 amino acids. Between the trimmed V and J ends, which lost 1 base and 0 bases, there was a span of 13 bases. In germline, CDR1 is LNHDA, CDR2 SQIVND (reference sequence). The CDR3 loop reads CASSIALKVDSYNSPLHF. In DNA form, the CDR3 reads TGTGCCAGTAGTATAGCCTTGAAAGTGGACTCCTATAATTCACCCCTCCACTTT.

The rearrangement links TRBV5-4 to TRBJ1-1; a possible D gene is TRBD1 (6 bases). V was pared by 6 bases and J by 2 bases, with 11 bases between. The CDR3 spans 13 residues. CDR1 is SGHNT, CDR2 YYREEE, per germline (reference sequence). CDR3 in amino acids: CASTGQYNTEAFF. As DNA, the CDR3 is TGTGCCAGCACCGGACAGTACAACACTGAAGCTTTCTTT.

The chain links TRBV28 to TRBJ2-1; 9 bases match TRBD2. Germline V gene sequence: CDR1 MDHEN, CDR2 SYDVKM. With V trimmed by 7 bases and J by 5 bases, 6 bases remained unmatched. CDR3 length: 14 amino acids. The CDR3 nucleotides are TGTGCCAGCATTATTAGCGGGGGCGACAATGAGCAGTTCTTC. It is translated as CASIISGGDNEQFF.

The genes are TRBV6-1 and TRBJ2-7, with 8 nucleotides matching TRBD2. This CDR3 contains 17 residues. Trimming cost V 1 base and J 5 bases; bases outside gene matches: 13. The germline V gene has CDR1 MNHNS and CDR2 SASEGT. The CDR3 is CASSEVLFLRAGDEQYF. Here the CDR3 DNA reads TGTGCCAGCAGTGAAGTCCTTTTCCTCCGAGCGGGAGACGAGCAGTACTTC.

The chain has TRBV18 and TRBJ2-2; D ambiguous. The CDR3 has 14 amino acids. The germline V gene has CDR1 KGHSH and CDR2 LQKENI. The V gene lost 0 bases and the J gene lost 5 bases, with 7 bases spanning the gap. CDR3 sequence reads: CASSPPTQTGELFF. Here the CDR3 DNA reads TGTGCCAGCTCACCACCGACCCAAACCGGGGAGCTGTTTTTT. The full variable domain, with the rest looked up from reference TRBV18 and TRBJ2-2, is NAGVMQNPRHLVRRRGQEARLRCSPMKGHSHVYWYRQLPEEGLKFMVYLQKENIIDESGMPKERFSAEFPKEGPSILRIQQVVRGDSAAYFCASSPPTQTGELFFGEGSRLTVL.